The 23 T cell receptor beta chains reported below all come from one sample, sequenced in a study of CD8+ T cells in alopecia areata. Extracted RNA was reverse transcribed, and the resulting cDNA served as sequencing template. Here immunoSEQ multiplex PCR was the method, and the copy in TCRdb shows in-frame clones only, minus some. The sample includes roughly 200,000 clones, 40% to 45% of them seen just once. This sample's treatment: oral pan-JAK inhibitor, 5-10 mg twice daily. Sequences were derived from CD4+ T cells sorted from blood, sampled at approximately week 36, from a patient treated with tofacitinib. The receptors come from a human donor with alopecia areata.

The V and J genes are TRBV11-2 and TRBJ1-2, with D hard to call. The CDR3 has 13 residues. Trimming removed 3 bases from V and 5 bases from J, with 10 bases in between. The germline CDR1 and CDR2 sequences are SGHAT and FQNNGV. CDR3 in DNA: TGTGCCAGCAGCTTGGGTTCAGAGTATGGCTACACCTTC. Encoded protein: CASSLGSEYGYTF.

There are a few counts of this clone. The chain recombines TRBV29-1 with TRBJ2-3; D uncertain. V was pared by 3 bases and J by 1 base, with 11 bases between. The germline gives CDR1 SQVTM, CDR2 ANQGSEA. This CDR3 is 14 amino acids long. DNA of the CDR3: TGCAGCGTTGATGGAAGGGAAGGCACAGATACGCAGTATTTT. This codes for CSVDGREGTDTQYF.

The rearrangement uses TRBV7-6 and TRBJ1-1; D possibly corresponds to TRBD1 (6 bases). Trimming shortened V by 1 base and J by 5 bases, and 8 bases separated the two germline ends. The CDR3 sequence is 13 residues long. Germline V gene data show CDR1 as SGHVS and CDR2 as FNYEAQ. CDR3 sequence (DNA): TGTGCCAGCAGCTTAGGAGGGGGAACTGAAGCTTTCTTT. This gives the protein CASSLGGGTEAFF. The variable domain in full, with the rest retrieved from reference TRBV7-6 and TRBJ1-1, is GAGVSQSPRYKVTKRGQDVALRCDPISGHVSLYWYRQALGQGPEFLTYFNYEAQQDKSGLPNDRFSAERPEGSISTLTIQRTEQRDSAMYRCASSLGGGTEAFFGQGTRLTVV.

In this sample, this clone turned up a few times. This chain connects TRBV30 to TRBJ1-1; no clear D. This CDR3 has 15 residues. V lost 1 base and J lost 2, with 14 bases in between. Per the germline V gene, CDR1 is GTSNPN and CDR2 is SVGIG (reference sequence). Here the CDR3 DNA reads TGTGCCTGGAGTGCCCCCACGCCGGGAAACACTGAAGCTTTCTTT. As protein: CAWSAPTPGNTEAFF.

The chain joins TRBV7-2 to TRBJ2-3, with D unresolved. The CDR3 length is 15 residues. Per germline, CDR1 SGHTA and CDR2 FQGNSA. The ends were cut back, 1 base at V and 2 bases at J, with 10 bases in the middle. The CDR3 is CASSLEVWVTDTQYF. The CDR3 DNA reads TGTGCCAGCAGCTTAGAGGTGTGGGTCACAGATACGCAGTATTTT.

The rearrangement joins TRBV18 to TRBJ1-2, with 9 bases lining up with TRBD1. V lost 2 bases to trimming and J lost 4 bases; unmatched junction nucleotides: 5. The germline CDR1 and CDR2 sequences are KGHSH and LQKENI. The CDR3 runs 15 residues. The CDR3 is CASSPAGQGFYGYTF. The CDR3 DNA is TGTGCCAGCTCACCAGCGGGACAGGGTTTCTATGGCTACACCTTC. Looking up the rest from reference TRBV18 and TRBJ1-2 gives the full variable domain: NAGVMQNPRHLVRRRGQEARLRCSPMKGHSHVYWYRQLPEEGLKFMVYLQKENIIDESGMPKERFSAEFPKEGPSILRIQQVVRGDSAAYFCASSPAGQGFYGYTFGSGTRLTVV.

This clone was counted between two and nine times. The rearrangement links TRBV29-1 to TRBJ2-6, with TRBD1 identical over 8 bases. The CDR3 loop spans 17 amino acids. Germline V gene data show CDR1 as SQVTM and CDR2 as ANQGSEA. Trimming cost V 0 bases and J 4 bases; bases outside gene matches: 8. The CDR3 is CSVEETRGLTGANVLTF. Here the CDR3 DNA reads TGCAGCGTTGAAGAAACCAGGGGGCTAACCGGGGCCAACGTCCTGACTTTC.

This clone came up a few times. The gene calls are TRBV6-5 and TRBJ2-7; no reliable D call. The CDR3 is 11 amino acids. CDR1 is MNHEY and CDR2 is SVGAGI in the germline V gene. With 8 bases removed from V and 1 base from J, the gap between germline ends came to 6 bases. The CDR3 DNA reads TGTGCCAGCGGGGTTTCCTACGAGCAGTACTTC. Translated: CASGVSYEQYF.

The chain combines TRBV29-1 with TRBJ2-7, with D perhaps matching TRBD1 or TRBD2 (5 bases each). The V gene lost 4 bases and the J gene lost 7 bases, with 17 bases spanning the gap. The germline V gene has CDR1 SQVTM and CDR2 ANQGSEA. The CDR3 has 13 amino acids. The CDR3 is CSVGLTGTREQYF. Here the CDR3 DNA reads TGCAGCGTTGGCTTGACCGGGACCAGAGAGCAGTACTTC.

This chain uses TRBV29-1 with TRBJ2-4; 10 nucleotides agree with TRBD2. With 1 base clipped from V and 0 bases from J, the junction kept 6 bases outside the gene matches. The CDR3 spans 17 residues. Germline V lookup: CDR1 SQVTM, CDR2 ANQGSEA. In nucleotides, the CDR3 is TGCAGCGTTGAAGGTTCCGGGACTAGCGTAGCCAAAAACATTCAGTACTTC. This codes for CSVEGSGTSVAKNIQYF. Based on the CDR3 plus reference TRBV29-1 and TRBJ2-4, the full variable domain is SAVISQKPSRDICQRGTSLTIQCQVDSQVTMMFWYRQQPGQSLTLIATANQGSEATYESGFVIDKFPISRPNLTFSTLTVSNMSPEDSSIYLCSVEGSGTSVAKNIQYFGAGTRLSVL.

This chain uses TRBV29-1 with TRBJ2-7; 10 bases agree with TRBD2. The length of the CDR3 is 14 residues. V shed 6 bases and J 4 bases; nucleotides not matched to a gene: 9. Germline lookup yields CDR1 SQVTM and CDR2 ANQGSEA. The CDR3 coding sequence is TGCAGCGTCGCACCCGGGACTAGCGAGTACGAGCAGTACTTC. Its translation is CSVAPGTSEYEQYF.

This chain uses TRBV28 with TRBJ2-5; 7 bases fit TRBD2. Unmatched junction bases numbered 13, after V lost 7 bases and J lost 5 bases. CDR1 and CDR2 from the germline V gene are MDHEN and SYDVKM. This CDR3 comprises 15 residues. CDR3 DNA: TGTGCCAGCACCTTGGGAGGGGTCGGTGAGGAGACCCAGTACTTC. Residues: CASTLGGVGEETQYF. The full variable domain, completed using reference TRBV28 and TRBJ2-5, is DVKVTQSSRYLVKRTGEKVFLECVQDMDHENMFWYRQDPGLGLRLIYFSYDVKMKEKGDIPEGYSVSREKKERFSLILESASTNQTSMYLCASTLGGVGEETQYFGPGTRLLVL.

The chain carries TRBV25-1 and TRBJ1-1, with unresolved D. V lost 7 bases and J 3 bases, leaving 12 bases between the germline ends. The length of the CDR3 is 13 residues. Germline V CDR1 and CDR2: MGHDK, SYGVNS. CDR3 protein: CASMVFIDTEAFF. The DNA of the CDR3 is TGTGCCAGCATGGTTTTTATCGACACTGAAGCTTTCTTT.

This clone showed up just once. The chain recombines TRBV29-1 with TRBJ1-2; TRBD1 aligns across 7 bases. The CDR3 length is 16 residues. Germline CDR1 SQVTM, CDR2 ANQGSEA. V shed 6 bases and J 2 bases; nucleotides not matched to a gene: 15. The CDR3 loop is CSVWGLEGAMNYGYTF. The CDR3 nucleotides are TGCAGCGTGTGGGGGCTGGAGGGGGCTATGAACTATGGCTACACCTTC.

The V and J genes are TRBV15 and TRBJ2-7; 11 bases are shared with TRBD2. The CDR3 length is 16 residues. V was clipped by 0 bases and J by 5 bases; unmatched bases: 6. The V gene's germline CDR1 is LNHNV and CDR2 YYDKDF (reference sequence). Here the CDR3 reads CATSRDMTSGIHEQYF. CDR3 DNA sequence: TGTGCCACCAGCAGAGATATGACTAGCGGGATCCACGAGCAGTACTTC.

The chain employs TRBV7-3 and TRBJ1-1; D unclear. The germline V gene has CDR1 SGHTA and CDR2 FQGTGA. This CDR3 contains 13 residues. V was clipped by 5 bases and J by 3 bases, with 10 bases between them. The CDR3 region is CASSSGRDTEAFF. Written as DNA, the CDR3 is TGTGCCAGCAGCAGCGGACGGGACACTGAAGCTTTCTTT. Full variable domain (outside the CDR3, taken from reference TRBV7-3 and TRBJ1-1): GAGVSQTPSNKVTEKGKYVELRCDPISGHTALYWYRQSLGQGPEFLIYFQGTGAADDSGLPNDRFFAVRPEGSVSTLKIQRTERGDSAVYLCASSSGRDTEAFFGQGTRLTVV.

This clone showed up just a few times. This chain connects TRBV7-2 to TRBJ2-5; TRBD2 aligns across 9 bases. The J call is in doubt because the DNA end fits TRBJ2-7 better. Germline CDR1 is SGHTA and CDR2 is FQGNSA. The CDR3 spans 14 residues. CDR3 protein: CASILAGMAYEQYF. The CDR3 nucleotides read TGTGCCAGCATCCTAGCGGGAATGGCCTACGAGCAGTACTTC.

This clone has more than one count but fewer than ten. The same CDR3 also results from other DNA sequences found in this sample. The chain uses TRBV4-2 and TRBJ2-7; D call uncertain. CDR3 length equals 13 residues. Germline V gene data show CDR1 as LGHNA and CDR2 as YNFKEQ. V lost 1 base and J lost 2, with 6 bases in between. The CDR3 sequence: CASSQATPYEQYF. The DNA for the CDR3 is TGTGCCAGCAGCCAAGCCACCCCCTACGAGCAGTACTTC.

The chain has TRBV5-4 and TRBJ2-7; 13 bases fit TRBD2. The CDR3 has 16 residues. Losses at the gene ends were 3 bases for V and 5 bases for J; bases not matched to a gene: 8. Germline V gene lookup returns CDR1 SGHNT and CDR2 YYREEE (reference sequence). The CDR3 loop reads CASSSQTSGRVHEQYF. For the CDR3, the DNA is TGTGCCAGCAGCTCCCAAACTAGCGGGAGGGTGCACGAGCAGTACTTC.

The chain recombines TRBV6-6 with TRBJ2-7; possible D gene TRBD2, 6 bases. This CDR3 has 13 amino acids. The V end was cut by 2 bases, the J end by 6 bases, with 11 bases between. Germline V lookup: CDR1 MNHNY, CDR2 SVGAGI (reference sequence). CDR3 in amino acids: CASSYQRVSEQYF. The CDR3 region has the DNA TGTGCCAGCAGTTACCAGCGGGTATCCGAGCAGTACTTC.

This chain connects TRBV6-5 to TRBJ2-7; 14 bases match TRBD2. Germline-derived CDR1 and CDR2 are MNHEY and SVGAGI. The CDR3 has 15 residues. The J segment lost 4 bases and the V segment lost 4 bases, leaving 3 bases of the junction unmatched. This chain's CDR3 is CASSWTSGRMYEQYF. In DNA, the CDR3 is TGTGCCAGCAGTTGGACTAGCGGGAGGATGTACGAGCAGTACTTC.

This rearrangement joins TRBV15 to TRBJ2-7; 9 bases are shared with TRBD2. Trimming took 0 bases from V and 3 from J; bases not matched to a gene: 3. Germline loops: CDR1 LNHNV, CDR2 YYDKDF (reference sequence). The CDR3 is made up of 15 amino acids. The CDR3 nucleotides are TGTGCCACCAGCAGAGACTCAGCGGGAGGCTACGAGCAGTACTTC. This encodes CATSRDSAGGYEQYF.

The chain combines TRBV28 with TRBJ2-3; TRBD2 matches at 7 bases. CDR3 length equals 15 residues. The germline CDR1 and CDR2 sequences are MDHEN and SYDVKM. With 2 bases clipped from V and 2 bases from J, the junction kept 4 bases outside the gene matches. In DNA, the CDR3 is TGTGCCAGCAGTTTAAGCGGGGCTTACACAGATACGCAGTATTTT. Amino acid sequence: CASSLSGAYTDTQYF.